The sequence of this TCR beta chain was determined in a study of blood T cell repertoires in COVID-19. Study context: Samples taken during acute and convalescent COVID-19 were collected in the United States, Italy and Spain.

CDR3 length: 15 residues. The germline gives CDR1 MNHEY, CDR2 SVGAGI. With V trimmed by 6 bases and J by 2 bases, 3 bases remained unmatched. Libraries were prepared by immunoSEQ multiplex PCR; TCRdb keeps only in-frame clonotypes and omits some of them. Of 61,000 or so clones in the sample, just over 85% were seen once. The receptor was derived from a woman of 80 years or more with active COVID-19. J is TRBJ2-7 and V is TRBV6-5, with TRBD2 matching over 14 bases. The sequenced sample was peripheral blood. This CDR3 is CASRRTSGGTYEQYF. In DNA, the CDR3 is TGTGCCAGCAGACGGACTAGCGGGGGGACCTACGAGCAGTACTTC.